This T cell receptor (beta chain) originates from a study of blood T cell repertoires in COVID-19. At the level of the study: PBMCs, B-cell-depleted T cells, or T cells provided the cDNA or gDNA that made up the material.

Method: immunoSEQ multiplex PCR; TCRdb's copy keeps in-frame clones and lacks some. This table holds hundreds of thousands of clones, about 89% found once. The clonotype originates from a man between 35 and 55 years old with acute or convalescent COVID-19. What was sequenced was peripheral blood.

CDR3 coding DNA: TGTGCCAGCAGCAAAGCCGAGGCGACTAGCGGGGGAGCCCCCTTTAATGAGCAGTTCTTC. This sequence encodes CASSKAEATSGGAPFNEQFF. V gene TRBV21-1 combines with J gene TRBJ2-1; the table's D call, TRBD2, has no DNA check behind it. TRBV21-1 is listed as a pseudogene. This CDR3 has 20 amino acids.